This T cell receptor (beta chain) was sequenced for a study of molecular identifiers for immune sequencing clone quantification. Across the whole study: In replicates, the authors split RNA from roughly 20,000 or 100,000 naive CD8 cells five ways and sequenced four.

Libraries of bulk TCR were made by previously described methods (with listed TCR primers). TCRdb passed the PCR reads through MiXCR, listing each CDR3 protein once. This sample has about 640,000 distinct CDR3 sequences, with 15% to 20% found just once. This clonotype was observed a handful of times. The germline gene is not matched at one end of the junction; a read error may be the cause. The CDR3 has 12 amino acids. Germline loops: CDR1 MNHNS, CDR2 SASEGT. The sample comprised naive CD8+ T cells from blood, with Jurkat cell RNA spiked in. The subset: FACS-sorted CD8+CD4-CCR7+CD45RA+ naive T cells. The sequence derives from a human donor in good health. Some libraries in this study had Jurkat cell RNA spiked in. This chain links TRBV6-1 with TRBJ1-1, with unresolved D. The CDR3 sequence: CANSDSSPVAFF. CDR3 coding DNA: TGTGCCAACAGTGATTCGAGCCCGGTGGCTTTCTTT.